This record looks at one T cell receptor (beta chain) sequence and its context. CD8 cells classed as naive were CD45RO-negative and positively selected for CCR7, excluding terminally differentiated effector memory CD45RA+ cells. The record originates from a study of shared clonotypes between healthy human individuals. Germline CDR1 is SGHRS and CDR2 is YFSETQ. Trimming took off 3 bases at V and 2 bases at J, with 13 bases between the two ends. The CDR3 is 15 residues long. TCRdb's copy holds only in-frame clones and misses some; the assay was immunoSEQ multiplex PCR. The sample consists of around 1.9 million clones, about 92% of them appearing once.

This chain connects TRBV5-1 to TRBJ2-3, with D possibly matching TRBD1 (5 bases). This receptor was taken from a man between 18 and 29 years old in good health. Some clones in this sample may be carry-over from other donors' samples. Source material: naive CD8+ T cells from PBMCs. CDR3 in amino acids: CASSSRQFVTDTQYF. The CDR3 bases are TGCGCCAGCAGCTCTCGACAGTTCGTCACAGATACGCAGTATTTT.